This TCR beta chain stems from a study of blood T cell repertoires in COVID-19 (dated by TCRdb to 2018 to 2020). Study-level background: The collaborator samples originated in the United States, Italy and Spain and spanned the acute and convalescent phases of COVID-19. The material from the prospective study consisted of cDNA or gDNA derived from T cells, B-cell-depleted T cells, or PBMCs. Subjects who had been exposed to COVID-19, were actively infected with it, or had recovered from it provided the deeply sampled blood TCRbeta repertoires that made up the dataset. The repertoires were released in a freely available public database intended as a resource for research on the immune response to SARS-CoV-2. Samples were obtained from the ongoing ImmuneRACE study (first 160 participants) and from 1,254 subjects provided by 6 global collaborators. Nearly every sample came with metadata listing a de-identified subject ID, COVID-19 status, age in years and sex. HLA class I and class II types, where available, came from metadata supplied by the sample provider rather than from assay-based typing. What the research found in general, with its limitations: Clinical and demographic metadata were provided uncurated, with the amount varying by source and participant.

CDR1 SEHNR and CDR2 FQNEAQ are derived from the germline V gene (reference sequence). The CDR3 starts with the cysteine, ends with the phenylalanine, and has 12 residues. Only the CDR3 portion is preserved as DNA: 36 bases, with reading frame beginning at the first base. Cut back by 5 bases and 8 bases, the V and J ends lie 12 bases apart. For this clone: Its antigen is still unknown. No base quality information exists; no much larger clone differs at one position.

Each collaborating institution followed its own protocols to collect whole blood in K2EDTA tubes. Collaborator samples were shipped for TCRbeta analysis as frozen whole blood, isolated PBMCs, or DNA extracted from either sample type. TCRbeta CDR3 regions were amplified from genomic DNA by means of the immunoSEQ Assay, a bias-controlled multiplex PCR. On the study's bioinformatics: Nucleated cell counts per sample were estimated from amplification of reference gene primers within the assay. To quantify the absolute abundance of each unique TCRbeta CDR3 rearrangement, sequence reads were collapsed and filtered. For each sample, productive Simpson clonality was calculated as the square root of Simpson's diversity index across productive rearrangements. In its TCRdb copy, this immuneACCESS table keeps in-frame sequences only and misses some clones. Where compared with another copy, unresolved V genes explain less than half of these, and the others have no known cause. V and J calls and clone size follow that table, whereas D and trimming were derived from the DNA. This sample has about 80,000 clones in its table, and approximately 90% of those were observed once. The top ten clonotypes cover around 7.2% of the sample.

The sample taken for sequencing was peripheral blood. The rearrangement joined TRBV7-9 to TRBJ1-2; TRBD1 is a weak D gene call, 5 bases matching. This receptor was identified in a woman older than 75 with acute or convalescent COVID-19. The DNA is as follows: TGTGCCAGCAGCACCGGACAAAGCGGCTACACCTTC. Its protein reads: CASSTGQSGYTF.